This T cell receptor (beta chain) was profiled in a study of blood T cells in healthy people across ages. The CDR3 loop spans 14 amino acids. The germline CDR1 and CDR2 sequences are MNHEY and SMNVEV (reference sequence). V shed 6 bases and J 5 bases; nucleotides not matched to a gene: 10. A second PCR, run for about 7 to 11 cycles, used a sample-barcoded 5' primer plus a J-beta primer mix. TCRdb processed the 5' RACE reads anew with MiXCR; each CDR3 protein has one entry. The repertoire has over 950,000 distinct CDR3 sequences, roughly 51% of them found once; the top ten carry around a fifth. For this clonotype: The antigen remains undetermined.

Study-wide results and caveats: Compared with aged donors, long-lived donors showed fewer expanded clones, suggesting selection.

The rearrangement uses TRBV27 and TRBJ2-7, with 7 bases matching TRBD2. The TCR sequence derives from a woman aged 60-75 years in good health. Specimen: blood. CDR3 region: CASSLGTKGNEQYF. The CDR3 bases are TGTGCCAGCAGCCTCGGGACTAAGGGTAACGAGCAGTACTTC.